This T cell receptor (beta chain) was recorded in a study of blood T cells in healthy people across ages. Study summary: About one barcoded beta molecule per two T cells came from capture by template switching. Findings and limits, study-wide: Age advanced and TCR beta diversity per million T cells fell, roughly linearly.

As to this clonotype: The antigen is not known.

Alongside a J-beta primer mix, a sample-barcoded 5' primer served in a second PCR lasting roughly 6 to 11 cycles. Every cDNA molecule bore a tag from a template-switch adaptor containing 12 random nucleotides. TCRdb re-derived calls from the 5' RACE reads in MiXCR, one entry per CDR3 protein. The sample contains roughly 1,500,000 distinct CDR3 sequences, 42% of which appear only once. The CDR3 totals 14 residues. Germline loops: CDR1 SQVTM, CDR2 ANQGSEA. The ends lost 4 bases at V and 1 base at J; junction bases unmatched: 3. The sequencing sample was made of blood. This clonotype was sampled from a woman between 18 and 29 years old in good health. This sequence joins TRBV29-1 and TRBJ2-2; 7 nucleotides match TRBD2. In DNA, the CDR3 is TGCAGCGTTGTTGCTAGCGGGAACACCGGGGAGCTGTTTTTT. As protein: CSVVASGNTGELFF.